These T cell receptor beta chains were read from a single sample in a study of blood T cell repertoires in COVID-19. Clones were sequenced by immunoSEQ multiplex PCR, and TCRdb holds only the in-frame ones, with some missing. The sample yields approximately 210,000 clones, roughly 80% seen once. The sample was peripheral blood. These receptors were collected from a woman older than 75 with COVID-19, enrolled during active disease. Both conserved end residues are part of each CDR3. A D gene is named only where the DNA matches it firmly. The size of a clone is reported for some rows only, either as once, few or many, or as a class for expanded clones.

clone size: NA
D gene: TRBD2
J gene: TRBJ2-7
V gene: TRBV6-7
CDR3 DNA: TGTGCCAGCATTATTGCCGGGGGGGGAGTCACCTACGAGCAGTACTTC
CDR3 protein: CASIIAGGGVTYEQYF

clone size: NA
D gene: NA
J gene: TRBJ1-2
V gene: TRBV19
CDR3 DNA: TGTGCCAGTAGTATGGCTGGTTATGGCTACACCTTC
CDR3 protein: CASSMAGYGYTF

clone size: NA
D gene: NA
J gene: TRBJ2-5
V gene: TRBV6-6
CDR3 DNA: TGTGCCAGCAGTTTCTACAGCCAAGAGACCCAGTACTTC
CDR3 protein: CASSFYSQETQYF

clone size: NA
D gene: TRBD1
J gene: TRBJ2-2
V gene: TRBV11-2
CDR3 DNA: TGTGCCAGCAGCCCCTGGACAGGGGGCGCGACCGGGGAGCTGTTTTTT
CDR3 protein: CASSPWTGGATGELFF

clone size: NA
D gene: NA
J gene: TRBJ2-1
V gene: TRBV29-1
CDR3 DNA: TGCAGCGTGGCGGGACTCCGGCGTGCCTACAATGAGCAGTTCTTC
CDR3 protein: CSVAGLRRAYNEQFF

clone size: NA
D gene: NA
J gene: TRBJ1-1
V gene: TRBV6-5
CDR3 DNA: TGTGCCAGCAGTCCCGTCGTGTCTGAAGCTTTCTTT
CDR3 protein: CASSPVVSEAFF

clone size: NA
D gene: TRBD1
J gene: TRBJ2-1
V gene: TRBV29-1
CDR3 DNA: TGCAGCGAACTTACAGGGGGGAGTGAGCAGTTCTTC
CDR3 protein: CSELTGGSEQFF

clone size: NA
D gene: NA
J gene: TRBJ1-1
V gene: TRBV6-5
CDR3 DNA: TGTGCCAGCAGTAGACAGAGGAACACTGAAGCTTTCTTT
CDR3 protein: CASSRQRNTEAFF

clone size: NA
D gene: NA
J gene: TRBJ2-2
V gene: TRBV10-2
CDR3 DNA: TGCGCCAGCAGCTCACAGGGTGCGAACACCGGGGAGCTGTTTTTT
CDR3 protein: CASSSQGANTGELFF

clone size: once
D gene: TRBD1
J gene: TRBJ2-7
V gene: TRBV27
CDR3 DNA: TGTGCCAGCAGTTTTTCAGGGGGCGAGCAGTACTTC
CDR3 protein: CASSFSGGEQYF

clone size: NA
D gene: NA
J gene: TRBJ2-7
V gene: TRBV10-3
CDR3 DNA: TGTGCCATCCGCCGAGGTGGGGCGGAGAGCTCCTACGAGCAGTACTTC
CDR3 protein: CAIRRGGAESSYEQYF

clone size: NA
D gene: TRBD1
J gene: TRBJ1-2
V gene: TRBV28
CDR3 DNA: TGTGCCAGCAGTTTAGGGACAGGTGGATATGGCTACACCTTC
CDR3 protein: CASSLGTGGYGYTF

clone size: NA
D gene: NA
J gene: TRBJ1-2
V gene: TRBV4-2
CDR3 DNA: TGTGCCAGCAGCCAAGGGGTTGGAGGCAGGGGATATGGCTACACCTTC
CDR3 protein: CASSQGVGGRGYGYTF

clone size: few
D gene: NA
J gene: TRBJ2-5
V gene: TRBV3-1/TRBV3-2
CDR3 DNA: TGTGCCAGCAGCCTGGAGGCCGGGACCCAGTACTTC
CDR3 protein: CASSLEAGTQYF

clone size: NA
D gene: TRBD2
J gene: TRBJ2-2
V gene: TRBV28
CDR3 DNA: TGTGCCAGCGTGGGGGGGACTAGCGGGCCCGGGGAGCTGTTTTTT
CDR3 protein: CASVGGTSGPGELFF

clone size: NA
D gene: TRBD2
J gene: TRBJ2-5
V gene: TRBV2
CDR3 DNA: TGTGCCAGCAGTGAAGGGGGAGGGCGGGAGACCCAGTACTTC
CDR3 protein: CASSEGGGRETQYF

clone size: NA
D gene: NA
J gene: TRBJ2-3
V gene: TRBV7-8
CDR3 DNA: TGTGCCAGCGCCGAGCGGGCCACGACGGATACGCAGTATTTT
CDR3 protein: CASAERATTDTQYF

clone size: few
D gene: TRBD1
J gene: TRBJ1-1
V gene: TRBV29-1
CDR3 DNA: TGCAGCGCACGGACAGGGAGGGTTGAAGCTTTCTTT
CDR3 protein: CSARTGRVEAFF

clone size: NA
D gene: NA
J gene: TRBJ1-2
V gene: TRBV24-1
CDR3 DNA: TGTGCCACCAGTGAGGCAGGAAGGTCCTATGGCTACACCTTC
CDR3 protein: CATSEAGRSYGYTF

clone size: NA
D gene: NA
J gene: TRBJ1-5
V gene: TRBV29-1
CDR3 DNA: TGCAGCGTAAGTACAGGGAGCAATCAGCCCCAGCATTTT
CDR3 protein: CSVSTGSNQPQHF

clone size: few
D gene: NA
J gene: TRBJ2-7
V gene: TRBV5-1
CDR3 DNA: TGCGCCAGCTGGGAGGACGGGTCGTACGAGCAGTACTTC
CDR3 protein: CASWEDGSYEQYF

clone size: NA
D gene: TRBD1
J gene: TRBJ1-1
V gene: TRBV18
CDR3 DNA: TGTGCCAGCCGCGAACAGGGGGGAATGAACACTGAAGCTTTCTTT
CDR3 protein: CASREQGGMNTEAFF

clone size: many
D gene: NA
J gene: TRBJ2-5
V gene: TRBV2
CDR3 DNA: TGTGCCAGCAGTGATCCGGGGTGGGAGACCCAGTACTTC
CDR3 protein: CASSDPGWETQYF